The 21 T cell receptor beta chains below were found in one sample sequenced in a study of regulatory and conventional T cells in RAG deficiency. The method was immunoSEQ multiplex PCR; TCRdb's version includes in-frame clones alone and lacks a portion of them. The sample yields roughly 35,000 clones, 60% to 85% seen once. Genomic DNA came from blood conventional CD4+ T cells gated CD25-low CD127-high. The sample was also reused in another study, on regulatory T cells. That paper adds: Amplification used 52 TRBV primers and 13 TRBJ primers.

Sequencing was performed on CD4+ effector T cells sorted from blood. These receptors were collected from a human donor in good health.

V and J are TRBV5-1 and TRBJ2-1, with 8 bases fitting TRBD1. The J segment lost 0 bases and the V segment lost 1 base, leaving 3 bases of the junction unmatched. The CDR3 has 16 residues. Per germline, CDR1 SGHRS and CDR2 YFSETQ. The CDR3 nucleotides are TGCGCCAGCAGCTTGCGGACAGGGAGCTCCTACAATGAGCAGTTCTTC. It specifies CASSLRTGSSYNEQFF.

The chain employs TRBV27 and TRBJ2-5, with 12 bases that match TRBD1. J was trimmed by 5 bases and V by 4 bases; bases with no gene match: 5. Germline-derived CDR1 and CDR2 are MNHEY and SMNVEV (reference sequence). The CDR3 sequence is 15 residues long. This CDR3 is CASSSGTGGAETQYF. The CDR3 DNA sequence: TGTGCCAGCAGTTCCGGGACAGGGGGCGCGGAGACCCAGTACTTC.

J is TRBJ2-3 and V is TRBV5-4; 9 positions agree with TRBD2. The germline V gene has CDR1 SGHNT and CDR2 YYREEE (reference sequence). The CDR3 covers 15 residues. The trim removed 4 bases at V and 6 bases at J, leaving 9 bases unmatched. The CDR3 DNA reads as TGTGCCAGCAGCGCTCCGAGCGGGGGGCCGGATACGCAGTATTTT. Protein sequence: CASSAPSGGPDTQYF.

This clone was picked up a small number of times. DNA of the CDR3: TGTGCCTGGAGTGTACGCTGGGGGGATCAGCCCCAGCATTTT. Its translation: CAWSVRWGDQPQHF. J is TRBJ1-5 and V is TRBV30; a possible D gene is TRBD1 (5 bases). Germline V gene sequence: CDR1 GTSNPN, CDR2 SVGIG (reference sequence). The CDR3 length is 14 residues. V was pared by 0 bases and J by 5 bases, with 11 bases between.

This chain links TRBV6-6 with TRBJ1-2; D gene unclear. This CDR3 is built from 13 residues. Germline V gives CDR1 MNHNY, CDR2 SVGAGI (reference sequence). The V gene lost 2 bases and the J gene lost 7 bases, with 11 bases spanning the gap. The CDR3 region has the DNA TGTGCCAGCAGTTACGGGCTCGCGGCTGGCTACACCTTC. Amino acids: CASSYGLAAGYTF.

The V and J genes are TRBV5-6 and TRBJ1-2; TRBD1 agrees at 8 bases. In germline, CDR1 is SGHDT, CDR2 YYEEEE. The junction had 5 bases not matched to a gene; V was cut back by 6 bases and J by 4 bases. CDR3 size: 13 residues. The DNA of the CDR3 is TGTGCCAGCACCAATGACAGGGGCTATGGCTACACCTTC. Its translation: CASTNDRGYGYTF. Combining the CDR3 with reference TRBV5-6 and TRBJ1-2 gives the whole variable domain DAGVTQSPTHLIKTRGQQVTLRCSPKSGHDTVSWYQQALGQGPQFIFQYYEEEERQRGNFPDRFSGHQFPNYSSELNVNALLLGDSALYLCASTNDRGYGYTFGSGTRLTVV.

This clone was observed a handful of times. V gene TRBV6-1 combines with J gene TRBJ1-1; maybe TRBD1 (5 bases). Per germline, CDR1 MNHNS and CDR2 SASEGT. The germline V and J ends were trimmed by 4 bases and 1 base, with 7 bases remaining between them. The CDR3 is 13 residues long. CDR3 coding DNA: TGTGCCAGCAGTGGCCAGGGGAACACTGAAGCTTTCTTT. Protein sequence: CASSGQGNTEAFF.

The V call is TRBV7-9, the J call TRBJ2-1; 10 positions match TRBD1. Trimming removed 7 bases from V and 6 bases from J; junction bases left unmatched: 12. CDR3 length equals 16 residues. Per the germline V gene, CDR1 is SEHNR and CDR2 is FQNEAQ (reference sequence). CDR3 in amino acids: CASKKWGQGTTNEQFF. CDR3 coding DNA: TGTGCCAGCAAAAAATGGGGACAGGGGACCACCAATGAGCAGTTCTTC.

This chain connects TRBV7-3 to TRBJ2-3; D is uncertain. Looked up from germline, CDR1 is SGHTA and CDR2 is FQGTGA. V was cut by 5 bases and J by 0 bases, with 9 bases left in between. The CDR3 is made up of 14 amino acids. In DNA, the CDR3 is TGTGCCAGCAGCCCGCCGTGGAGCACAGATACGCAGTATTTT. Amino acid sequence: CASSPPWSTDTQYF.

The rearrangement links TRBV11-2 to TRBJ1-4; a weak D match, TRBD1 (5 bases). Trimming cost V 5 bases and J 0 bases, with 13 bases left between them. This CDR3 is 16 amino acids long. Looked up from germline, CDR1 is SGHAT and CDR2 is FQNNGV. CDR3 loop: CASSPWGGATNEKLFF. In nucleotides, the CDR3 is TGTGCCAGCAGCCCTTGGGGCGGAGCAACTAATGAAAAACTGTTTTTT.

The gene calls are TRBV12-5 and TRBJ1-3; TRBD1 matches 9 bases. Germline V gives CDR1 LGHNT, CDR2 FRNRAP. Germline trimming cut 5 bases from V and 2 bases from J; bases unmatched to any gene: 10. The CDR3 covers 17 residues. In nucleotides, the CDR3 is TGTGCTAGTGGTGGCTCACTAAGGGACAGGGCTGGAAACACCATATATTTT. Translating gives CASGGSLRDRAGNTIYF. The full variable domain, rest sourced from reference TRBV12-5 and TRBJ1-3, is DARVTQTPRHKVTEMGQEVTMRCQPILGHNTVFWYRQTMMQGLELLAYFRNRAPLDDSGMPKDRFSAEMPDATLATLKIQPSEPRDSAVYFCASGGSLRDRAGNTIYFGEGSWLTVV.

A word on this clone: The junction departs from germline at one end; a sequencing error may be responsible. CDR3 sequence: CASSFQAGGVQKHF. In DNA, the CDR3 is TGTGCCAGCAGCTTTCAGGCGGGGGGGGTTCAGAAGCACTTC. The rearrangement links TRBV11-2 to TRBJ1-2; TRBD1 is a possible D gene (5 bases). CDR3 size: 14 residues. Germline CDR1 and CDR2: SGHAT and FQNNGV.

This clone was seen a few times. J is TRBJ2-7 and V is TRBV2; either TRBD1 or TRBD2 may fit D (5 bases each). This CDR3 is built from 12 residues. Germline lookup yields CDR1 SNHLY and CDR2 FYNNEI. Trimming cost V 5 bases and J 2 bases, with 7 bases left between them. The chain's CDR3 is CASSRGTYEQYF. The CDR3 DNA is TGTGCCAGCAGTCGGGGCACCTACGAGCAGTACTTC.

This rearrangement joins TRBV30 to TRBJ1-1; possibly TRBD1 for D (5 bases). Germline V lookup: CDR1 GTSNPN, CDR2 SVGIG (reference sequence). The germline V and J ends were trimmed by 3 bases and 5 bases, with 16 bases remaining between them. The CDR3 consists of 14 residues. CDR3 DNA: TGTGCCTGGAGGGAATCAGGGTTTGTAACTGAAGCTTTCTTT. This sequence encodes CAWRESGFVTEAFF.

This chain links TRBV7-2 with TRBJ2-7, with a weak D call TRBD1 (5 bases). V dropped 2 bases and J dropped 2 bases, with 13 bases sitting between them. CDR1 and CDR2 (germline): SGHTA, FQGNSA. The CDR3 is 15 residues long. CDR3 nucleotides: TGTGCCAGCAGCTTAATGGCCAGGGTGACCTACGAGCAGTACTTC. Amino acid sequence: CASSLMARVTYEQYF. Together with reference TRBV7-2 and TRBJ2-7, the CDR3 gives the full variable domain: GAGVSQSPSNKVTEKGKDVELRCDPISGHTALYWYRQSLGQGLEFLIYFQGNSAPDKSGLPSDRFSAERTGGSVSTLTIQRTQQEDSAVYLCASSLMARVTYEQYFGPGTRLTVT.

The rearrangement joins TRBV11-2 to TRBJ2-7; the D is unclear. This CDR3 has 15 amino acids. V lost 3 bases, J lost 5 bases, and 17 bases lay in between. CDR1 is SGHAT and CDR2 is FQNNGV in the germline V gene. The CDR3 protein is CASSFRAYDVHEQYF. The CDR3 DNA follows: TGTGCCAGCAGCTTCCGGGCTTACGACGTCCACGAGCAGTACTTC. The full variable domain, its missing parts supplied by reference TRBV11-2 and TRBJ2-7, is EAGVAQSPRYKIIEKRQSVAFWCNPISGHATLYWYQQILGQGPKLLIQFQNNGVVDDSQLPKDRFSAERLKGVDSTLKIQPAKLEDSAVYLCASSFRAYDVHEQYFGPGTRLTVT.

V usage is TRBV5-1 and J usage is TRBJ1-2; 7 nucleotides agree with TRBD1. The CDR3 extends over 13 amino acids. The V and J ends lost 5 bases and 5 bases, in that order; junction bases with no gene match: 6. Germline CDR1 SGHRS, CDR2 YFSETQ. The CDR3: CASRTRDSYGYTF. DNA for the CDR3: TGCGCCAGCAGAACCCGGGACAGTTATGGCTACACCTTC. The full variable domain, completed using reference TRBV5-1 and TRBJ1-2, is KAGVTQTPRYLIKTRGQQVTLSCSPISGHRSVSWYQQTPGQGLQFLFEYFSETQRNKGNFPGRFSGRQFSNSRSEMNVSTLELGDSALYLCASRTRDSYGYTFGSGTRLTVV.

V and J are TRBV6-1 and TRBJ2-7; D perhaps matches TRBD1 (5 bases). Trimming left V 2 bases short and J 5 bases short, with 13 bases between. Germline CDR1 and CDR2: MNHNS and SASEGT. The CDR3 extends over 14 amino acids. The CDR3 loop reads CASSETPGKDEQYF. DNA of the CDR3: TGTGCCAGCAGTGAAACCCCAGGGAAGGACGAGCAGTACTTC.

V is TRBV29-1 and J is TRBJ1-1; D ambiguous. Trimming left V 4 bases short and J 5 bases short, with 14 bases between. The CDR3 contains 13 residues. Germline CDR1 and CDR2: SQVTM and ANQGSEA. CDR3 loop: CSVAVLLGTEAFF. The CDR3 bases are TGCAGCGTTGCGGTGCTCTTGGGTACTGAAGCTTTCTTT.

V usage is TRBV28 and J usage is TRBJ1-1, with D perhaps matching TRBD1 (6 bases). CDR1 is MDHEN, CDR2 SYDVKM, per germline. This CDR3 has 14 amino acids. Trimming left V 4 bases short and J 12 bases short, with 21 bases between. The CDR3 sequence: CASSSGGTLHGTFF. The CDR3 DNA is TGTGCCAGCAGTTCAGGAGGGACACTTCACGGAACTTTCTTT.

The chain recombines TRBV6-5 with TRBJ1-5; D not resolved. Trimming cost V 2 bases and J 7 bases, with 12 bases left between them. Germline V gene data show CDR1 as MNHEY and CDR2 as SVGAGI. This CDR3 is built from 14 residues. CDR3 sequence: CASSYTSGNQPQHF. The CDR3 nucleotides are TGTGCCAGCAGTTACACGTCGGGTAACCAGCCCCAGCATTTT.